This T cell receptor (beta chain) was captured in a study of Ad26.COV2.S vaccination and SARS-CoV-2 variants. Across the whole study: The study gave Ad26.COV2.S intramuscularly, once or twice 56 days apart.

This clone was detected once. Indicated treatment: approximately 18 received Ad26.COV2.S at low or high dose, single or two shots; about 5 received placebo; per-sample allocation not given. All samples were drawn on day 63, counting from the first vaccine or placebo injection. Here immunoSEQ multiplex PCR was the method, and the copy in TCRdb shows in-frame clones only, minus some. The sample holds 300,000 to 400,000 clones, 85% to 90% seen once. The CDR3 loop spans 16 amino acids. From germline, CDR1 is SGHRS and CDR2 YFSETQ. J gave up 1 base and V 3 bases, and 8 bases lay outside the gene matches. The clonotype was recovered from a person aged 18 to 65 who received the Ad26.COV2.S COVID-19 vaccine or a placebo. The chain is built from TRBV5-1 and TRBJ2-7; 9 positions match TRBD1. Sequenced here: peripheral blood, sampled in a trial of Ad26.COV2.S vaccine versus placebo. The CDR3 DNA follows: TGCGCCAGCAGCTCTCGTGAGACAGGGGGGTCCTACGAGCAGTACTTC. Amino acid sequence: CASSSRETGGSYEQYF.